The source of this T cell receptor beta chain is a study of cytomegalovirus exposure and HLA in healthy donors. Amplification used 60 Vbeta primers and 13 Jbeta primers. Profiling relied on immunoSEQ multiplex PCR, and the TCRdb table lists in-frame clones only, not all of them. Counted here are some 150,000 clones, roughly two thirds occurring once; the ten biggest clones make up approximately 2.8%. Germline CDR1 SNHLY, CDR2 FYNNEI. The length of the CDR3 is 13 residues. V gave up 7 bases and J gave up 1 base; unmatched junction bases: 4. The V call is TRBV2, the J call TRBJ2-7; 7 bases are a match to TRBD1. The source of this sequence is a woman in her 30s in good health and CMV-seronegative. The sample comprised PBMCs. The CDR3 coding sequence is TGTGCCAGCACTGTGACAGGGTCCTACGAGCAGTACTTC. Its protein product is CASTVTGSYEQYF.